The rows below give T cell receptor beta chains drawn from one sample of a study of T cells in Graves' hyperthyroidism and ophthalmopathy. In TCRdb, the multiplex PCR reads were re-called with MiXCR into one record per CDR3 protein. This sample carries more than 450,000 distinct CDR3 sequences, 14% of them seen once, and the ten largest clones take approximately 13%. Sequenced input: blood. These receptors all come from a woman aged 40 to 50 with Graves' hyperthyroidism. The CDR3 runs from the conserved cysteine through the conserved F or W. D genes are given only for firm matches. Not all rows give a size; the values are once, few, many and, for expanded clones, a class.

>15|TRBJ2-3|TRBD2|TRBV15|NA
CATSRGLAYTDTQYF
TGTGCCACCAGCAGAGGACTAGCGTACACAGATACGCAGTATTTT
>13|TRBJ1-1|NA|TRBV20-1|many
CSASEGTNTEAFF
TGCAGTGCTAGCGAGGGGACTAACACTGAAGCTTTCTTT
>12|TRBJ2-5|NA|TRBV28|few
CASNGGRETQYF
TGTGCCAGCAACGGGGGGCGGGAGACCCAGTACTTC
>14|TRBJ2-7|TRBD2|TRBV20-1|NA
CSARPSGSSYEQYF
TGCAGTGCTCGTCCGAGCGGGAGCTCCTACGAGCAGTACTTC
>15|TRBJ2-1|TRBD1|TRBV9|few
CASSVSRTGYNEQFF
TGTGCCAGCAGCGTATCCCGGACAGGCTACAATGAGCAGTTCTTC
>16|TRBJ2-7|TRBD1|TRBV3-1|many
CASSQTSGTVSYEQYF
TGTGCCAGCAGCCAGACTTCCGGGACAGTCTCCTACGAGCAGTACTTC
>15|TRBJ1-5|NA|TRBV2|many
CASSTTGNSNQPQHF
TGTGCCAGCAGTACCACAGGTAATAGCAATCAGCCCCAGCATTTT
>15|TRBJ2-7|NA|TRBV7-2|many
CASSLTGRLPYEQYF
TGTGCCAGCAGCTTGACAGGTCGGCTGCCCTACGAGCAGTACTTC
>17|TRBJ2-7|TRBD2|TRBV7-2|once
CASSLSGTSGYYYEQYF
TGTGCCAGCAGCTTATCCGGGACTAGCGGGTATTACTACGAGCAGTACTTC
>15|TRBJ2-4|NA|TRBV6-1|few
CASSEGGSAKNIQYF
TGTGCCAGCAGTGAAGGGGGGTCGGCCAAAAACATTCAGTACTTC
>13|TRBJ2-1|TRBD1|TRBV7-9|many
CASSLGTGNEQFF
TGTGCCAGCAGCTTAGGGACAGGGAATGAGCAGTTCTTC
>14|TRBJ2-3|TRBD2|TRBV19|few
CASSIERETDTQYF
TGTGCCAGTAGTATCGAGCGGGAGACCGATACGCAGTATTTT
>16|TRBJ2-3|TRBD1|TRBV24-1|many
CATSEGQGRNTDTQYF
TGTGCCACCAGTGAAGGACAGGGTCGAAACACAGATACGCAGTATTTT
>15|TRBJ2-1|TRBD2|TRBV2|NA
CASSVTSGSINEQFF
TGTGCCAGCAGCGTGACTAGCGGGAGTATTAATGAGCAGTTCTTC
>15|TRBJ2-3|NA|TRBV30|many
CAWSAQGGGTDTQYF
TGTGCCTGGAGTGCACAGGGAGGGGGCACAGATACGCAGTATTTT
>14|TRBJ1-1|NA|TRBV28|NA
CASSLSPGQLEAFF
TGTGCCAGCAGTTTATCACCGGGGCAGCTTGAAGCTTTCTTT
>16|TRBJ2-2|TRBD1|TRBV5-1|many
CASSEGQGANTGELFF
TGCGCCAGCAGCGAGGGACAGGGGGCGAACACCGGGGAGCTGTTTTTT
>13|TRBJ2-3|NA|TRBV7-2|many
CASSLEKTHTQYF
TGTGCCAGCAGCTTAGAAAAGACCCATACGCAGTATTTT
>12|TRBJ2-7|NA|TRBV30|many
CAWKRRGDEQYF
TGTGCCTGGAAACGGAGGGGGGACGAGCAGTACTTC
>15|TRBJ1-1|NA|TRBV20-1|NA
CSASRSRVMDTEAFF
TGCAGTGCTTCTCGTTCCAGGGTTATGGACACTGAAGCTTTCTTT
>12|TRBJ2-7|NA|TRBV19|few
CASSSENYEQYF
TGTGCCAGTAGTTCAGAAAACTACGAGCAGTACTTC
>15|TRBJ1-3|NA|TRBV5-1|few
CASSLGPPSGNTMYF
TGCGCCAGCAGCTTGGGACCGCCTTCTGGAAACACCATGTATTTT
>17|TRBJ2-7|NA|TRBV18|NA
CASSPGHQAGEGYEQYF
TGTGCCAGCTCACCAGGGCATCAAGCAGGGGAAGGCTACGAGCAGTACTTC
>15|TRBJ2-7|NA|TRBV9|many
CASSVTDVPSYEQYF
TGTGCCAGCAGCGTAACGGACGTACCTTCCTACGAGCAGTACTTC
>13|TRBJ2-7|NA|TRBV28|many
CASRARYGDEQYF
TGTGCCAGCAGGGCAAGATACGGGGACGAGCAGTACTTC
>15|TRBJ1-3|TRBD1|TRBV10-1|few
CASSTGVNSGNTIYF
TGCGCCAGCAGCACAGGGGTAAACTCTGGAAACACCATATATTTT
>15|TRBJ1-3|TRBD1|TRBV28|few
CASSLWTGSGNTIYF
TGTGCCAGCAGTTTATGGACAGGGTCTGGAAACACCATATATTTT
>16|TRBJ2-7|TRBD2|TRBV19|NA
CASSTLGGLGFYEQYF
TGTGCCAGTAGTACGCTGGGGGGACTAGGGTTCTACGAGCAGTACTTC
>15|TRBJ1-4|NA|TRBV7-9|once
CASSLAGYPNEKLFF
TGTGCCAGCAGCTTAGCAGGGTATCCTAATGAAAAACTGTTTTTT
>14|TRBJ1-5|NA|TRBV6-6|many
CASSYRGLDQPQHF
TGTGCCAGCAGTTACCGGGGGCTGGATCAGCCCCAGCATTTT
>17|TRBJ1-1|TRBD1|TRBV10-3|many
CAIREDRGRSGNTEAFF
TGTGCCATCAGGGAGGACAGGGGAAGGTCTGGGAACACTGAAGCTTTCTTT
>16|TRBJ2-7|TRBD1|TRBV2|many
CASRGEDRGPSYEQYF
TGTGCCAGCAGAGGAGAAGACAGGGGTCCTTCCTACGAGCAGTACTTC
>15|TRBJ1-5|NA|TRBV3-1|once
CASSQMLDGNQPQHF
TGTGCCAGCAGCCAAATGTTGGATGGCAATCAGCCCCAGCATTTT
>17|TRBJ1-6|TRBD1|TRBV3-1|many
CASSQGGPGQSYSPLHF
TGTGCCAGCAGCCAAGGTGGACCGGGACAGTCGTATTCACCCCTCCACTTT
>12|TRBJ2-1|NA|TRBV12-3/TRBV12-4|few
CASSLEVNEQFF
TGTGCCAGCAGTTTAGAGGTAAATGAGCAGTTCTTC
>13|TRBJ1-2|NA|TRBV27|many
CASSLAGSFGYTF
TGTGCCAGCAGCTTAGCGGGGTCGTTTGGCTACACCTTC